Shown below are 5 T cell receptor beta chains from a single sample sequenced in a study of blood T cell repertoires in COVID-19. Libraries were prepared by immunoSEQ multiplex PCR; TCRdb keeps only in-frame clonotypes and omits some of them. In the table there are roughly 140,000 clones, almost 90% of which are singletons. Sequenced sample: peripheral blood. The receptors originated from a man aged 45-65 years with active or convalescent COVID-19.

The chain links TRBV5-6 to TRBJ2-7, with 11 bases matching TRBD1. This CDR3 contains 18 residues. Germline V gene sequence: CDR1 SGHDT, CDR2 YYEEEE. J was trimmed by 4 bases and V by 1 base; bases with no gene match: 13. CDR3 region: CASSLRVVRTGGRYEQYF. CDR3 nucleotides: TGTGCCAGCAGCTTGCGGGTTGTAAGGACAGGGGGCCGTTACGAGCAGTACTTC.

The rearrangement uses TRBV6-1 and TRBJ1-2; 9 bases map to TRBD1. CDR1 and CDR2 from the germline V gene are MNHNS and SASEGT. The V and J ends lost 5 bases and 7 bases, in that order; junction bases with no gene match: 8. This CDR3 has 14 amino acids. The CDR3 DNA is TGTGCCAGCAGTTCCGCACAGGGGGCAGGTGGCTACACCTTC. Translating it yields CASSSAQGAGGYTF.

The chain uses TRBV9 and TRBJ1-2; 8 nucleotides line up with TRBD1. The germline gives CDR1 SGDLS, CDR2 YYNGEE. This CDR3 region has 14 residues. V was pared by 0 bases and J by 6 bases, with 4 bases of the junction left unmatched. The CDR3 region is CASSVAAGGDGYTF. In nucleotides, the CDR3 is TGTGCCAGCAGCGTAGCGGCAGGGGGCGATGGCTACACCTTC.

The chain is built from TRBV9 and TRBJ2-7, with TRBD1 matching over 11 bases. This CDR3 region has 15 residues. V was clipped by 3 bases and J by 4 bases; unmatched bases: 6. Per germline, CDR1 SGDLS and CDR2 YYNGEE. CDR3 nucleotides: TGTGCCAGCAGCGCTGGGACAGGGGGGTGGTACGAGCAGTACTTC. Translating gives CASSAGTGGWYEQYF.

CDR3 sequence: CASSAGSRVTETQYF. Written as DNA, the CDR3 is TGTGCCAGCAGTGCCGGGAGCCGGGTCACAGAGACCCAGTACTTC. The chain links TRBV25-1 to TRBJ2-5, with D perhaps TRBD2 (6 bases). Trimming took 4 bases from V and 4 from J, leaving 16 bases between them. This CDR3 region has 15 residues. Germline CDR1 reads MGHDK; CDR2 reads SYGVNS.